The rows below give T cell receptor beta chains drawn from one sample of a study of T cell repertoires in cytomegalovirus infection. Antigens for these TCRs are unknown. TCRdb re-called the reads through MiXCR, storing one row per CDR3 protein. The top ten hold about an eighth of the sample, which has fewer than 900,000 distinct CDR3 sequences, 29% seen once. Specimen: cultured CD8+ T cells from PBMCs, collected from culture after CMV antigen stimulation. These receptors were obtained from a human donor in good health (CMV status not recorded). Some clones in this sample may be carry-over from other donors' samples. CDR3s include the opening cysteine and the closing phenylalanine or tryptophan. A D gene is named only where the DNA matches it firmly. The listing skips clone size in some rows; elsewhere it reads once, few, many or a size class.

CASSHRGRGEADEQYF,TGTGCCAGCAGCCACAGGGGGCGCGGGGAGGCTGACGAGCAGTACTTC,TRBD1,many,TRBJ2-7,TRBV7-2
CASSYAGTGTTSTDTQYF,TGTGCCAGCAGTTACGCAGGAACCGGGACCACCAGCACAGATACGCAGTATTTT,.,.,TRBJ2-3,TRBV6-2/TRBV6-3
CASSPTVGERGANTGELFF,TGTGCCAGCAGCCCCACGGTTGGAGAGCGGGGCGCGAACACCGGGGAGCTGTTTTTT,TRBD2,.,TRBJ2-2,TRBV7-9
CASMGGTGQNYGYTF,TGTGCCAGCATGGGGGGTACAGGTCAAAACTATGGCTACACCTTC,.,once,TRBJ1-2,TRBV5-4
CASSEPGLTYNEQFF,TGTGCCAGCAGTGAACCGGGACTCACCTACAATGAGCAGTTCTTC,.,few,TRBJ2-1,TRBV14
CASSYRGLTYNEQFF,TGTGCCAGCAGCTACAGGGGGCTAACCTACAATGAGCAGTTCTTC,TRBD1,.,TRBJ2-1,TRBV7-2
CASSSGAPEASTEAFF,TGTGCCAGCAGTTCAGGGGCCCCGGAGGCGAGCACTGAAGCTTTCTTT,.,few,TRBJ1-1,TRBV6-8
CASSSSTWDRVDGDYGYTF,TGTGCCAGTAGTTCGTCCACCTGGGACAGGGTAGATGGTGACTATGGCTACACCTTC,TRBD1,.,TRBJ1-2,TRBV19
CASSFRDRTTGELFF,TGTGCCAGTAGTTTCCGGGACAGAACCACCGGGGAGCTGTTTTTT,TRBD1,.,TRBJ2-2,TRBV19
CAISELLLDTQYF,TGTGCCATCAGTGAGCTATTGCTAGATACGCAGTATTTT,.,.,TRBJ2-3,TRBV10-3
CASRKGQTSNEQFF,TGCGCCAGCCGTAAGGGACAGACCTCCAATGAGCAGTTCTTC,TRBD1,.,TRBJ2-1,TRBV10-1
CATSRELWGAGNEQFF,TGTGCCACCAGCAGAGAACTGTGGGGGGCTGGCAATGAGCAGTTCTTC,.,.,TRBJ2-1,TRBV15
CASSSRGAQHQPQHF,TGTGCCAGCAGTTCGAGGGGGGCGCAGCATCAGCCCCAGCATTTT,.,.,TRBJ1-5,TRBV6-2/TRBV6-3
CASSGSMITEAFF,TGTGCCAGTAGTGGAAGTATGATCACTGAAGCTTTCTTT,.,few,TRBJ1-1,TRBV19
CASSYITGGIVVTQYF,TGTGCCAGCAGTTACATCACAGGGGGGATCGTGGTTACGCAGTATTTT,TRBD1,.,TRBJ2-3,TRBV28
CASRQLAGGPADTQYF,TGTGCCAGCAGACAACTAGCGGGGGGGCCGGCAGATACGCAGTATTTT,TRBD2,.,TRBJ2-3,TRBV7-9